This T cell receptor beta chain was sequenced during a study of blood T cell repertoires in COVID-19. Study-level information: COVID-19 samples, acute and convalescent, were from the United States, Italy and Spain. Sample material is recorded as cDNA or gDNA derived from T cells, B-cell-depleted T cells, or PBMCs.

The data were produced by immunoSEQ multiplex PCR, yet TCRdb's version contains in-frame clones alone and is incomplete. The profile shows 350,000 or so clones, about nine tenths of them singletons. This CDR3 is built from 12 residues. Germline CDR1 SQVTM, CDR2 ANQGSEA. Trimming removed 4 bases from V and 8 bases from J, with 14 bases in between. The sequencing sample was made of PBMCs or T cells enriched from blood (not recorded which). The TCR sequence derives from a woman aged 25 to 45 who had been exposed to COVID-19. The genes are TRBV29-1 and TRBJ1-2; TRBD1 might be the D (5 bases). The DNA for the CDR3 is TGCAGCGTTGTCTGGGGCTCGGGCGGCTACACCTTC. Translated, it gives CSVVWGSGGYTF.